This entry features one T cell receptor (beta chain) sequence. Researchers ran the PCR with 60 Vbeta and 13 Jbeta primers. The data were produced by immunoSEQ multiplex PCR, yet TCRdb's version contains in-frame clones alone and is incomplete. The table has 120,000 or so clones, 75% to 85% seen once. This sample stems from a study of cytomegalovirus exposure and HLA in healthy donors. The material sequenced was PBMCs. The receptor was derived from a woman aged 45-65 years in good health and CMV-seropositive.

The DNA for the CDR3 is TGCGCCAGCGGGGGCATCTATGGCTACACCTTC. Its protein is CASGGIYGYTF. The V call is TRBV5-1, the J call TRBJ1-2, with D perhaps TRBD1 (6 bases). Trimming pared 7 bases from V and 4 bases from J, leaving 8 bases between. This CDR3 is built from 11 residues. CDR1 and CDR2 from the germline V gene are SGHRS and YFSETQ.